This T cell receptor (beta chain) comes out of a study of blood T cell repertoires in COVID-19. Study context: Collection of acute and convalescent COVID-19 samples took place in the United States, Italy and Spain.

As handled by the study authors: Reference gene primer amplification gave estimated nucleated cell counts. TCRdb keeps only in-frame clones here, not all; method: immunoSEQ multiplex PCR. V, J and clone size were drawn from that table, and D and trimming were deduced from the DNA. The top ten clones hold more than 5% of a sample with approximately 100,000 clones, roughly 87% of them seen once. About this clone: The sample has other DNA sequences that encode this CDR3 too.

Germline CDR1 LNHDA, CDR2 SQIVND (reference sequence). J lost 1 base, V lost 1 base, and 0 bases had no gene match. This CDR3 is built from 14 residues. Sequenced input: peripheral blood. The chain joins TRBV19 to TRBJ1-1; 7 nucleotides line up with TRBD1. This TCR was sampled from a human donor in a cohort sampled during active COVID-19. CDR3 loop: CASSIGQGNTEAFF. The CDR3 DNA follows: TGTGCCAGTAGTATAGGACAGGGGAACACTGAAGCTTTCTTT.